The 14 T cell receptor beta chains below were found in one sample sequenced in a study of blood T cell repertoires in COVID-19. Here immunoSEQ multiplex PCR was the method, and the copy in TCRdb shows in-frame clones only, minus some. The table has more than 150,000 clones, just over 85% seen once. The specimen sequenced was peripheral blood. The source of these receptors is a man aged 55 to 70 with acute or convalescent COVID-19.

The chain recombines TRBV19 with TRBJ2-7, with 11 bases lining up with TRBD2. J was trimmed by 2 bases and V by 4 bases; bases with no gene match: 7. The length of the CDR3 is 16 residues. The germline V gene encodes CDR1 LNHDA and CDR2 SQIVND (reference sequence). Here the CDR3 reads CASSTTSGSSTYEQYF. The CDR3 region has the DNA TGTGCCAGTAGTACCACTAGCGGGAGTAGCACCTACGAGCAGTACTTC.

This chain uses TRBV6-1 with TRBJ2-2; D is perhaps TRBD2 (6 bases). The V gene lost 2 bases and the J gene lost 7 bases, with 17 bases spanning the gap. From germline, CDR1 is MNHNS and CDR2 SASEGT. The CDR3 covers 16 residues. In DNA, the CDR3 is TGTGCCAGCAGTGAAAGCCCGGCAGGGAGGATCGGGGAGCTGTTTTTT. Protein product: CASSESPAGRIGELFF.

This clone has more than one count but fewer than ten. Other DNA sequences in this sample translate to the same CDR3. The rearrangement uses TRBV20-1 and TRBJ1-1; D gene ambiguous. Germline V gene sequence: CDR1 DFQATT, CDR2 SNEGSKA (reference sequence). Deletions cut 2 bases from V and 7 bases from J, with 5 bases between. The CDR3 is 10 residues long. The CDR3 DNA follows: TGCAGTGCTAGAATCAGTGAAGCTTTCTTT. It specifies CSARISEAFF.

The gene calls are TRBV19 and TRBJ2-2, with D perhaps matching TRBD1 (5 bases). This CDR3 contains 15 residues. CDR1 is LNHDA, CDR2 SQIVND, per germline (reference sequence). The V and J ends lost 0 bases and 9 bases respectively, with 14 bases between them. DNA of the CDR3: TGTGCCAGTAGTATAGATCGGACACGGGTCCGGGAGCTGTTTTTT. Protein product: CASSIDRTRVRELFF. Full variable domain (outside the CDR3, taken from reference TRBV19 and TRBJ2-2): DGGITQSPKYLFRKEGQNVTLSCEQNLNHDAMYWYRQDPGQGLRLIYYSQIVNDFQKGDIAEGYSVSREKKESFPLTVTSAQKNPTAFYLCASSIDRTRVRELFFGEGSRLTVL.

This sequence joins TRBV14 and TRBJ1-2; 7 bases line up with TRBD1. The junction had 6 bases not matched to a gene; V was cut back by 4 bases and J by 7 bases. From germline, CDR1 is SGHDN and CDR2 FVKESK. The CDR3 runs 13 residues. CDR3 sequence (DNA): TGTGCCAGCAGCCCGCACTCAGGGGGTGGCTACACCTTC. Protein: CASSPHSGGGYTF. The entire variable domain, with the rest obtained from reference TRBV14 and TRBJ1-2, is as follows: EAGVTQFPSHSVIEKGQTVTLRCDPISGHDNLYWYRRVMGKEIKFLLHFVKESKQDESGMPNNRFLAERTGGTYSTLKVQPAELEDSGVYFCASSPHSGGGYTFGSGTRLTVV.

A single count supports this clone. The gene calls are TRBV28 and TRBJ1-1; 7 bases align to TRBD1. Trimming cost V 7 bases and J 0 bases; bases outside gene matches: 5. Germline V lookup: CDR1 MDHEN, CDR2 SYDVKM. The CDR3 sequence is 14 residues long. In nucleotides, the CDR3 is TGTGCCAGCACCTCGACAGGGATGAACACTGAAGCTTTCTTT. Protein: CASTSTGMNTEAFF. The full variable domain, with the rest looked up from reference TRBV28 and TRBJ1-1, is DVKVTQSSRYLVKRTGEKVFLECVQDMDHENMFWYRQDPGLGLRLIYFSYDVKMKEKGDIPEGYSVSREKKERFSLILESASTNQTSMYLCASTSTGMNTEAFFGQGTRLTVV.

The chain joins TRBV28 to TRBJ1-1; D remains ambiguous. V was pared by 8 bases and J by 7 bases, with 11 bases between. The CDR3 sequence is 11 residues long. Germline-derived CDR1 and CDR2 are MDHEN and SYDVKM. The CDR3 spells CASVDTFEAFF. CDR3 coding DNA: TGTGCCAGCGTCGACACCTTTGAAGCTTTCTTT.

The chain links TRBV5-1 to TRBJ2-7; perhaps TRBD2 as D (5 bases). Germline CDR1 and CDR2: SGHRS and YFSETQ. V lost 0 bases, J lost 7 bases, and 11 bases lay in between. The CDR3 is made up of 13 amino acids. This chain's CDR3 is CASSLERAGEQYF. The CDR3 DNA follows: TGCGCCAGCAGCTTGGAGAGGGCCGGGGAGCAGTACTTC.

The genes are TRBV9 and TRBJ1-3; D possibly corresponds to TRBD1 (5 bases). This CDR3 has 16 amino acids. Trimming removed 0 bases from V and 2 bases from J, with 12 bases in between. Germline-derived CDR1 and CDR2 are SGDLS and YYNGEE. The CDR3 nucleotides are TGTGCCAGCAGCGTAGGCAGTGGGGCGACTGGAAACACCATATATTTT. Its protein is CASSVGSGATGNTIYF.

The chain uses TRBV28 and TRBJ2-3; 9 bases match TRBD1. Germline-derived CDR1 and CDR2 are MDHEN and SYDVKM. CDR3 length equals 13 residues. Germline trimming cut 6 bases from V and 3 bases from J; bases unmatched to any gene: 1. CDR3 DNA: TGTGCCAGCAGGGGACAGGGTACAGATACGCAGTATTTT. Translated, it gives CASRGQGTDTQYF.

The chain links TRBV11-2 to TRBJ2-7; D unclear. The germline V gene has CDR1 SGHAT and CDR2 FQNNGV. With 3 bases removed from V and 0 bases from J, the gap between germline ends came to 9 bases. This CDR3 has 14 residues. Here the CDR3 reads CASSLTRSSYEQYF. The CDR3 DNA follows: TGTGCCAGCAGCTTGACCCGGAGCTCCTACGAGCAGTACTTC.

The CDR3 sequence: CASRGGQISGNQPQHF. The DNA of the CDR3 is TGTGCCAGCAGGGGAGGACAAATCAGCGGCAATCAGCCCCAGCATTTT. The gene calls are TRBV6-6 and TRBJ1-5; weak D call: TRBD1 (5 bases). Germline V gene data show CDR1 as MNHNY and CDR2 as SVGAGI (reference sequence). The CDR3 sequence is 16 residues long. Between the trimmed V and J ends, which lost 6 bases and 2 bases, there was a span of 17 bases.

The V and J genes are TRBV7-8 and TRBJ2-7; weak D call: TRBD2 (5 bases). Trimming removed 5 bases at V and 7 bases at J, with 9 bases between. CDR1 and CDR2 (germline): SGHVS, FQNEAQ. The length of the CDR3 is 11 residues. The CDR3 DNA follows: TGTGCCAGCAGCGCCACGGGGGAGCAGTACTTC. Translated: CASSATGEQYF.

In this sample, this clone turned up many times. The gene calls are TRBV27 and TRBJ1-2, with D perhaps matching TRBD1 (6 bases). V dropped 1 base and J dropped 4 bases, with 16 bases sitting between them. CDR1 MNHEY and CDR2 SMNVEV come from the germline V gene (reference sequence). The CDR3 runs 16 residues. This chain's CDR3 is CASSLLSGRQAYGYTF. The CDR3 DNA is TGTGCCAGCAGTTTATTATCGGGACGACAGGCCTATGGCTACACCTTC.